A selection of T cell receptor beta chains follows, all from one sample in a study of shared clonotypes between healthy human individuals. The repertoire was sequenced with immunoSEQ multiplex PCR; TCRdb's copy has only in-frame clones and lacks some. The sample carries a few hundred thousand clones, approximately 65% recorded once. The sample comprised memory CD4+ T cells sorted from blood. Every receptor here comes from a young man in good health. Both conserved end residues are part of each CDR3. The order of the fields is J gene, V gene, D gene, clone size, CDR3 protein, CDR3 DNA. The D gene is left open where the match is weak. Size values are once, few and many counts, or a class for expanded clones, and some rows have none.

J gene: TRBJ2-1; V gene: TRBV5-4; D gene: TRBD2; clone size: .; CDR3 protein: CASSRGLAKFF; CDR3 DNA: TGTGCCAGCAGTCGCGGACTAGCGAAGTTCTTC
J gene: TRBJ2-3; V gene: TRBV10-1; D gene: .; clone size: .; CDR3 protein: CASSGSGGLADTQYF; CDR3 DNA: TGCGCCAGCAGCGGCAGCGGAGGGCTCGCAGATACGCAGTATTTT
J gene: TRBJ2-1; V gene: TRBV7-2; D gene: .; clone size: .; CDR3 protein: CASSSRQFRGYNEQFF; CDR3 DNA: TGTGCCAGCAGCTCACGACAGTTCCGAGGTTACAATGAGCAGTTCTTC
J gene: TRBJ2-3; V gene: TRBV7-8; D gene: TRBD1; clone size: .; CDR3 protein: CASSRDRSPDTQYF; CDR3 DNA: TGTGCCAGCAGCCGGGACAGGAGTCCAGATACGCAGTATTTT
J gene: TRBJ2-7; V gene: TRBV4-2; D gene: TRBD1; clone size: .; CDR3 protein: CASSQTVDRDHEQYF; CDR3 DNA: TGTGCCAGCAGCCAAACGGTGGACAGGGACCACGAGCAGTACTTC
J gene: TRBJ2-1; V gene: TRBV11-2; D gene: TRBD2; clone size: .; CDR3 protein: CASSSRGTRRVSYNEQFF; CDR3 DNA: TGTGCCAGCAGCTCCCGTGGGACTAGAAGGGTCTCCTACAATGAGCAGTTCTTC
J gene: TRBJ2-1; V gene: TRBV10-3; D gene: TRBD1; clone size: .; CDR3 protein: CARYWTGDFMRPHNEQFF; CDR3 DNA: TGTGCCCGCTACTGGACAGGAGACTTTATGCGACCCCACAATGAGCAGTTCTTC
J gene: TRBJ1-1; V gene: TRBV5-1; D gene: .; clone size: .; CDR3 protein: CASSSYYAAVEAFF; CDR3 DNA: TGCGCCAGCAGCTCATACTACGCCGCGGTTGAAGCTTTCTTT
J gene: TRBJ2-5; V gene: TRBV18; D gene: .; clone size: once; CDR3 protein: CASSLRLQETQYF; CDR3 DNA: TGTGCCAGCTCATTGCGGCTCCAAGAGACCCAGTACTTC
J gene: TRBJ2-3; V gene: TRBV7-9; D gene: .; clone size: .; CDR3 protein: CASSFPESSTDTQYF; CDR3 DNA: TGTGCCAGCAGCTTCCCCGAGAGTAGCACAGATACGCAGTATTTT
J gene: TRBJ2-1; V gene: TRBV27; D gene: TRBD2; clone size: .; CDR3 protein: CASSIAGVFHNEQFF; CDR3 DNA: TGTGCCAGCAGCATAGCGGGAGTGTTCCACAATGAGCAGTTCTTC
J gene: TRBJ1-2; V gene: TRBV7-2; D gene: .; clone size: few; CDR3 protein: CASSLGSSYGYTF; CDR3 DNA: TGTGCCAGCAGCTTGGGCAGCTCTTATGGCTACACCTTC
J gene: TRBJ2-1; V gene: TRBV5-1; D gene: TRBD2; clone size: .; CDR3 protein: CASSPRSSGYNEQFF; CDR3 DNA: TGCGCCAGCAGCCCCCGGTCTAGCGGATACAATGAGCAGTTCTTC
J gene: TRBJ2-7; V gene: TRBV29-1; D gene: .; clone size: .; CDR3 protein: CSVVRSPHEQYF; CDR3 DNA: TGCAGCGTTGTCCGATCCCCCCACGAGCAGTACTTC
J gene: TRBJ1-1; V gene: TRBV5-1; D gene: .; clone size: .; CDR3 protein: CASSLGHPNTEAFF; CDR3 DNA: TGCGCCAGCAGCTTGGGACATCCGAACACTGAAGCTTTCTTT
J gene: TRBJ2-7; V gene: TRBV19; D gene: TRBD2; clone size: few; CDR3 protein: CASGGGYGSEQYF; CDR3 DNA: TGTGCCAGTGGGGGGGGTTACGGGAGCGAGCAGTACTTC
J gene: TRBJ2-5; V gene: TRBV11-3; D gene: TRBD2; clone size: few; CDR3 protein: CASSLSGSAETQYF; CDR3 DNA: TGTGCCAGCAGCTTGAGCGGGAGTGCAGAGACCCAGTACTTC
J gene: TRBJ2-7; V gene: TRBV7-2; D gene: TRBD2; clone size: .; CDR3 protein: CASSLGRSGRGTVEQYF; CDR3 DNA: TGTGCCAGCAGCTTAGGACGGAGCGGGAGAGGCACCGTCGAGCAGTACTTC
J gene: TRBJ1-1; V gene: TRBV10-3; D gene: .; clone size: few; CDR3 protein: CAISAGALEAFF; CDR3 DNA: TGTGCCATCAGTGCGGGAGCTCTGGAAGCTTTCTTT
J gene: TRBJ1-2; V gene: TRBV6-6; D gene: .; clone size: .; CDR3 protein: CASSYSKSPYYGYTF; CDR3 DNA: TGTGCCAGCAGTTACTCGAAGTCCCCTTACTATGGCTACACCTTC
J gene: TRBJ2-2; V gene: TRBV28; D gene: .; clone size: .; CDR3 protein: CASLRRSNTGELFF; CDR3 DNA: TGTGCCAGCCTTCGGAGGTCGAACACCGGGGAGCTGTTTTTT
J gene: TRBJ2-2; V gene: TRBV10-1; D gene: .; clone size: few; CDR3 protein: CASSESGGGGELFF; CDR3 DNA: TGCGCCAGCAGTGAGTCAGGGGGAGGCGGGGAGCTGTTTTTT
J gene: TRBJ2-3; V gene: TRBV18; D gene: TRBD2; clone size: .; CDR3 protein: CASSRTSGRTDTQYF; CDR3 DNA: TGTGCCAGCTCAAGGACTAGCGGGAGGACAGATACGCAGTATTTT
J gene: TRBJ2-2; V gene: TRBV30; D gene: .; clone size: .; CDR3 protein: CAWRSYTGELFF; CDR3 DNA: TGTGCCTGGAGATCCTACACCGGGGAGCTGTTTTTT
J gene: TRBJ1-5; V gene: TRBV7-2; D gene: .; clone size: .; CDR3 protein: CASSLSTSNQPQHF; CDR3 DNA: TGTGCCAGCAGCTTATCCACGAGCAATCAGCCCCAGCATTTT
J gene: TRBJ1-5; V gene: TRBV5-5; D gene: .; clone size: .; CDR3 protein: CASSLYSNQPQHF; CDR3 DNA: TGTGCCAGCAGCTTGTACAGCAATCAGCCCCAGCATTTT
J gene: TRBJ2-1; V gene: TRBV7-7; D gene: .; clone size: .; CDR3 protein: CASSSSSGIYNEQFF; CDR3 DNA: TGTGCCAGCAGCTCCAGTAGCGGTATTTACAATGAGCAGTTCTTC
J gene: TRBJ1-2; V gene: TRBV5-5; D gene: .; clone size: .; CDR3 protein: CASSDPWARGANYGYTF; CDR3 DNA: TGTGCCAGCAGCGATCCTTGGGCGCGAGGGGCTAACTATGGCTACACCTTC
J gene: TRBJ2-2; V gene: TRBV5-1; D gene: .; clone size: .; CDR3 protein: CASSETGNTGELFF; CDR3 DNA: TGCGCCAGCAGCGAGACGGGGAACACCGGGGAGCTGTTTTTT
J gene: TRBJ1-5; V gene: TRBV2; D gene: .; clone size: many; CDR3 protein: CASTRGESQPQHF; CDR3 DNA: TGTGCCAGCACGAGGGGGGAAAGTCAGCCCCAGCATTTT
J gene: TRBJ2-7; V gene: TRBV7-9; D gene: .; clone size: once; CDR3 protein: CASSLLIPPEQYF; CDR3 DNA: TGTGCCAGCAGCTTACTTATCCCACCCGAGCAGTACTTC
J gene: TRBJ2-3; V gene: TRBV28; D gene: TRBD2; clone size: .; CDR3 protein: CASSLGLAGNTDTQYF; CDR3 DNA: TGTGCCAGCAGTCTCGGACTAGCGGGAAACACAGATACGCAGTATTTT
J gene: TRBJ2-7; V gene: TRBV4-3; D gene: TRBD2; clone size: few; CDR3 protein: CASSQEAGGTYEQYF; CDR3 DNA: TGCGCCAGCAGCCAGGAAGCGGGAGGCACCTACGAGCAGTACTTC
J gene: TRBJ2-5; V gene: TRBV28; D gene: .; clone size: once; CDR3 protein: CASSSPVTGQETQYF; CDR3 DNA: TGTGCCAGCAGTAGCCCAGTGACAGGACAAGAGACCCAGTACTTC
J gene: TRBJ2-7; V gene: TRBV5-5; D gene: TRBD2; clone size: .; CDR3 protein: CASSLQASGSRYEQYF; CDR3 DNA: TGTGCCAGCAGCTTACAGGCTAGCGGGAGTCGATACGAGCAGTACTTC
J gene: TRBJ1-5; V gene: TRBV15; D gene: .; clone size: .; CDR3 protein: CATSRVEGGSNQPQHF; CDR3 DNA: TGTGCCACCAGCAGAGTCGAGGGGGGGTCTAATCAGCCCCAGCATTTT
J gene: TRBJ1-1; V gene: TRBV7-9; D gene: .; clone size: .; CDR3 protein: CASSLNTEAFF; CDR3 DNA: TGTGCCAGCAGCCTTAACACTGAAGCTTTCTTT
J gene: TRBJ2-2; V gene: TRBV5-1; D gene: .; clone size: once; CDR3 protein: CASSSTASNTGELFF; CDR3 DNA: TGCGCCAGCAGCTCGACCGCATCCAACACCGGGGAGCTGTTTTTT
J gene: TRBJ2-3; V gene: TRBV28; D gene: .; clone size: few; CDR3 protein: CASSSRQDTQYF; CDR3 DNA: TGTGCCAGCAGTTCCCGACAGGATACGCAGTATTTT
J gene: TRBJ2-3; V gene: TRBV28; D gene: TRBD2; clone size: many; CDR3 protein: CASSGSGSETDTQYF; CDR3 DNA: TGTGCCAGCAGTGGTAGCGGGAGTGAGACAGATACGCAGTATTTT
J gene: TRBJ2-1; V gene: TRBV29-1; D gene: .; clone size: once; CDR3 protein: CSYSRGPQQFF; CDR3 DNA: TGCAGCTATTCCCGGGGCCCGCAGCAGTTCTTC
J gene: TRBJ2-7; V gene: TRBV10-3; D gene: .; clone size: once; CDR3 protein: CATTRTGSYEQYF; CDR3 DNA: TGTGCCACCACCCGGACGGGATCCTACGAGCAGTACTTC